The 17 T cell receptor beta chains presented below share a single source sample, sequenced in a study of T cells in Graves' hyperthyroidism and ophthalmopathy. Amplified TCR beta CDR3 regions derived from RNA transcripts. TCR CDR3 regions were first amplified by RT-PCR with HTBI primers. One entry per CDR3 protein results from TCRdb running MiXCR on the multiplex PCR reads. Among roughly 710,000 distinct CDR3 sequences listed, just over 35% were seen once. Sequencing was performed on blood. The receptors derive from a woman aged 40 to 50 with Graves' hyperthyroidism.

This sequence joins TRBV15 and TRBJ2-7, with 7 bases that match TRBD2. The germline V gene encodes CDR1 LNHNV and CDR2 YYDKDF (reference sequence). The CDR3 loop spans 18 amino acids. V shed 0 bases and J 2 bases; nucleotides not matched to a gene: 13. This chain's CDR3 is CATSRDLVVGGKAYEQYF. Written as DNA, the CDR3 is TGTGCCACCAGCAGAGATCTGGTGGTCGGGGGGAAGGCCTACGAGCAGTACTTC.

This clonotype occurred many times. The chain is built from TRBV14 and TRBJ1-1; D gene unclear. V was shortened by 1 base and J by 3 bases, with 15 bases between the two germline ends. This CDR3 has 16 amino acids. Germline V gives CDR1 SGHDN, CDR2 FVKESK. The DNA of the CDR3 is TGTGCCAGCAGCCAAGTAGGGTCCCTTGCGGACACTGAAGCTTTCTTT. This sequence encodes CASSQVGSLADTEAFF. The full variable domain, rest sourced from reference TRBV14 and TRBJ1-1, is EAGVTQFPSHSVIEKGQTVTLRCDPISGHDNLYWYRRVMGKEIKFLLHFVKESKQDESGMPNNRFLAERTGGTYSTLKVQPAELEDSGVYFCASSQVGSLADTEAFFGQGTRLTVV.

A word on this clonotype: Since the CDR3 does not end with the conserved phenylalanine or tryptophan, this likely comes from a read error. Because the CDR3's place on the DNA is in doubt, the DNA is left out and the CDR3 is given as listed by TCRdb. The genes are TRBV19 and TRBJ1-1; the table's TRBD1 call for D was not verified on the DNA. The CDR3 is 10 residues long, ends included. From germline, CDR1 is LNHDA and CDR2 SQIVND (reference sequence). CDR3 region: CASSQGATEI.

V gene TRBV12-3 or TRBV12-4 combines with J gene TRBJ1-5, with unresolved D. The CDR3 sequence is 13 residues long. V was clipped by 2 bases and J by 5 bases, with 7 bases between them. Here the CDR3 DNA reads TGTGCCAGCAGTTTATTCAGTTATCAGCCCCAGCATTTT. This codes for CASSLFSYQPQHF.

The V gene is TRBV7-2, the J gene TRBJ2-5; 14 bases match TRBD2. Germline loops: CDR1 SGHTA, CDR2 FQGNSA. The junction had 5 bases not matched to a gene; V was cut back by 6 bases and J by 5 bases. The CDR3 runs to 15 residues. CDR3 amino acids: CASSSRLAGGETQYF. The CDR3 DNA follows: TGTGCCAGCAGTTCGAGACTAGCGGGGGGGGAGACCCAGTACTTC.

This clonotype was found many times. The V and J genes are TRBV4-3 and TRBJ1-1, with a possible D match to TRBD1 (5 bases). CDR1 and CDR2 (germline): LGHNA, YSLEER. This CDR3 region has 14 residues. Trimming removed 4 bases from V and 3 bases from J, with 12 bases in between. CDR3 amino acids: CASSRGTEHTEAFF. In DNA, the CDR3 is TGCGCCAGCAGCCGAGGGACGGAGCACACTGAAGCTTTCTTT.

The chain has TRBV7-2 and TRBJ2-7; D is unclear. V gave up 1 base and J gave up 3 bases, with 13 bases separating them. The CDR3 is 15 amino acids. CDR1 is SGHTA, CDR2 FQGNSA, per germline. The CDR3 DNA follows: TGTGCCAGCAGCTTAGTAAGGCGGCAGTTCTACGAGCAGTACTTC. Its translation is CASSLVRRQFYEQYF. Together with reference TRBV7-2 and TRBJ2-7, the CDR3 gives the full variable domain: GAGVSQSPSNKVTEKGKDVELRCDPISGHTALYWYRQSLGQGLEFLIYFQGNSAPDKSGLPSDRFSAERTGGSVSTLTIQRTQQEDSAVYLCASSLVRRQFYEQYFGPGTRLTVT.

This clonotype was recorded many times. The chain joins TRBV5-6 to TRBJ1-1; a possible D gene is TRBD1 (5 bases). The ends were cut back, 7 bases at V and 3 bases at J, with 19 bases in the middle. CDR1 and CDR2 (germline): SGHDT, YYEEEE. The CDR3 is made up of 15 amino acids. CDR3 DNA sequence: TGTGCCAGCGAAATCGCCGGGGGATGGGACACTGAAGCTTTCTTT. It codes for CASEIAGGWDTEAFF.

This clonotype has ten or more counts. CDR3 in amino acids: CASSPISVTEAFF. CDR3 bases: TGTGCCAGCAGCCCGATTTCGGTCACTGAAGCTTTCTTT. The chain combines TRBV7-6 with TRBJ1-1, with D hard to call. The germline gives CDR1 SGHVS, CDR2 FNYEAQ. Trimming removed 5 bases at V and 4 bases at J, with 11 bases between. CDR3 length equals 13 residues. The full variable domain, rest sourced from reference TRBV7-6 and TRBJ1-1, is GAGVSQSPRYKVTKRGQDVALRCDPISGHVSLYWYRQALGQGPEFLTYFNYEAQQDKSGLPNDRFSAERPEGSISTLTIQRTEQRDSAMYRCASSPISVTEAFFGQGTRLTVV.

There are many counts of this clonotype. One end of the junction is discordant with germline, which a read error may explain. CDR3 protein: CASSPIGLVGETQYF. CDR3 coding DNA: TGTGCTAGCAGCCCCATAGGGCTAGTCGGAGAGACCCAGTACTTC. The chain joins TRBV7-7 to TRBJ2-5; D ambiguous. Germline assignment: CDR1 SSHAT and CDR2 FNYEAQ (reference sequence). The CDR3 is 15 amino acids.

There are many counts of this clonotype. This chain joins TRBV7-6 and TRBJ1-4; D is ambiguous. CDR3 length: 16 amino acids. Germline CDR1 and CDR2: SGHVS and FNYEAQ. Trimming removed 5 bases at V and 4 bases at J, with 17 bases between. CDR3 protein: CASSQAGQLYNEKLFF. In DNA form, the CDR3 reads TGTGCCAGCAGCCAAGCCGGGCAGCTATATAATGAAAAACTGTTTTTT.

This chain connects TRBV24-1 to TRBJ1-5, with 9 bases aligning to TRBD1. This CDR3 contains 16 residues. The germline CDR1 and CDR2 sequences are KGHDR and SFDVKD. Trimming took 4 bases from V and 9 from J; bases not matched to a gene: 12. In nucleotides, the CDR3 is TGTGCCACCAGTGACCAAGACAGGGGGTTCGATCGGCCCCAGCATTTT. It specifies CATSDQDRGFDRPQHF.

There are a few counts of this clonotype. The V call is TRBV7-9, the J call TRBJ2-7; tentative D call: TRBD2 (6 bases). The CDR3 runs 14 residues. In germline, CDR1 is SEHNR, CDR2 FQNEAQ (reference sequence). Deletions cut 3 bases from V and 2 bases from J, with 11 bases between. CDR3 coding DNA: TGTGCCAGCAGCTTCCCGACTAGAACCTACGAGCAGTACTTC. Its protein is CASSFPTRTYEQYF.

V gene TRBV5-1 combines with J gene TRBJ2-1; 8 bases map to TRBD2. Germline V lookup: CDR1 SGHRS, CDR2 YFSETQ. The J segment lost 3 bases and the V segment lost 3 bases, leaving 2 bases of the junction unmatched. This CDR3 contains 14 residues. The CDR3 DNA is TGCGCCAGCAGCTCCAGCGGGAGCTACAATGAGCAGTTCTTC. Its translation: CASSSSGSYNEQFF.

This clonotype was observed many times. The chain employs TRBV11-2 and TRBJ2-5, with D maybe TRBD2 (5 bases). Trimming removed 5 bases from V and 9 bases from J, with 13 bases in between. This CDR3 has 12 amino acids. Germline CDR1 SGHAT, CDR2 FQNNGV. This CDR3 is CASSTTERAQYF. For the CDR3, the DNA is TGTGCCAGCAGCACCACGGAGAGGGCCCAGTACTTC.

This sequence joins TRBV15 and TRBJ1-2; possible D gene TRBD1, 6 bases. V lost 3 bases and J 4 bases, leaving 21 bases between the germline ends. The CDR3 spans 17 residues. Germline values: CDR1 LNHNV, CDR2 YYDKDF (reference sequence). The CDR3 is CATSSVGGAMESYGYTF. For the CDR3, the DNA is TGTGCCACCAGCAGCGTAGGGGGGGCTATGGAGTCCTATGGCTACACCTTC.

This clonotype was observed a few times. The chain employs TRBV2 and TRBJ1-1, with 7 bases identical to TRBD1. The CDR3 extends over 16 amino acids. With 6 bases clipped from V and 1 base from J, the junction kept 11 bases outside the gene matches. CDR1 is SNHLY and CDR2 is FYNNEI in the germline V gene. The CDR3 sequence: CASRDRTTAANTEAFF. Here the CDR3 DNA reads TGTGCCAGCAGGGACAGGACCACAGCAGCGAACACTGAAGCTTTCTTT.